The rows below give T cell receptor beta chains drawn from one sample of a study of blood T cells in healthy people across ages. Using its own MiXCR run on the 5' RACE reads, TCRdb lists one record per CDR3 protein. The data show about 1,800,000 distinct CDR3 sequences, with about 28% seen just once and 7.7% held by the top ten. Sequenced material: blood. The receptors stem from a woman in her 30s in good health. Both conserved end residues are part of each CDR3.

v_call	j_call	cdr3_aa
TRBV6-5	TRBJ2-1	CASSPSNGWEQFF
TRBV5-1	TRBJ2-2	CASSAGQGNTGELFF
TRBV18	TRBJ2-5	CASSPPVQLETQYF
TRBV12-3/TRBV12-4	TRBJ2-1	CASTLTEDNEQFF
TRBV2	TRBJ1-6	CASMGDSYNSPLHF
TRBV4-3	TRBJ2-7	CASSQEAREDEQYF
TRBV9	TRBJ1-2	CASSEGGGLGYGYTF
TRBV9	TRBJ2-5	CASSPPGQGALETQYF
TRBV5-1	TRBJ2-2	CASSLVASQLTGELFF
TRBV3-1	TRBJ1-2	CASSQDRQGRGYTF
TRBV6-5	TRBJ2-5	CASSDSTRGFSNEQYF
TRBV20-1	TRBJ2-1	CSAKSSTSYNEQFF
TRBV7-2	TRBJ2-3	CASSFLGRTGTQYF
TRBV3-1	TRBJ1-2	CASSRTDLNYGYTF
TRBV29-1	TRBJ2-3	CSVVAPLSTDTQYF
TRBV4-1	TRBJ1-1	CASSQPVGTNEAFF
TRBV20-1	TRBJ2-1	CSAGPFGGAHNEQFF
TRBV6-2/TRBV6-3	TRBJ2-7	CASQRISSYEQYF
TRBV5-1	TRBJ1-2	CASSLGQADGYTF
TRBV9	TRBJ1-2	CASSPRQTSLAYGYTF
TRBV5-1	TRBJ2-1	CASSLVATGRTSEQFF
TRBV18	TRBJ2-1	CASSPTSAMASYNEQFF
TRBV12-3/TRBV12-4	TRBJ2-4	CASSLQGWDIQYF
TRBV20-1	TRBJ2-2	CSARPQANTGELFF
TRBV7-2	TRBJ2-6	CASSLYHDAGANVLTF
TRBV29-1	TRBJ2-1	CSVEGAIGKQFF
TRBV25-1	TRBJ2-2	CASRVAGPNTGELFF
TRBV28	TRBJ2-7	CASSLLGQGTYEQYF
TRBV6-1	TRBJ2-1	CASSVNPGLQNEQFF
TRBV10-3	TRBJ2-1	CAISDASGASYNEQFF
TRBV2	TRBJ2-5	CASTLGGLPQETQYF
TRBV6-2/TRBV6-3	TRBJ2-1	CASTPSGRRNEQFF
TRBV24-1	TRBJ1-2	CATSDSDGPNYGYTF
TRBV5-1	TRBJ2-2	CASRLQGGVTGERFF
TRBV29-1	TRBJ1-2	CSVVGQDSANYGYTF
TRBV7-3	TRBJ2-3	CASSPRTSAADTQYF
TRBV24-1	TRBJ2-3	CATSDPSGGARDTQYF
TRBV12-3/TRBV12-4	TRBJ2-1	CASSLNSGVYNEQFF
TRBV6-5	TRBJ2-3	CASSPGASGRDTQYF
TRBV2	TRBJ1-2	CASTRDRGSAWGYTF
TRBV7-2	TRBJ2-5	CASSLVQGLQETQYF
TRBV29-1	TRBJ1-3	CSASESRGNTIYF
TRBV3-1	TRBJ1-5	CASSLGMGSSNQPQHF
TRBV4-3	TRBJ2-7	CASSQELLRYEQYF
TRBV11-2	TRBJ2-1	CASGEGKGLAEYNEQFF
TRBV11-2	TRBJ2-1	CASSEIAGGPNEQFF
TRBV9	TRBJ2-7	CATPLEQYF
TRBV3-1	TRBJ1-4	CASSITGMSGEKLFF
TRBV20-1	TRBJ2-1	CSARPVFGASVSYNEQFF
TRBV20-1	TRBJ1-2	CSARIGDNYGYTF
TRBV6-5	TRBJ2-7	CASSYRGGGASYEQYF
TRBV15	TRBJ2-1	CATSRALADNEQFF
TRBV12-3/TRBV12-4	NA	CASSFGRQETQFF
TRBV6-6	TRBJ2-1	CASSYRTQSSYNEQFF
TRBV3-1	TRBJ2-2	CASSQRGDTGELFF
TRBV5-1	TRBJ2-1	CASSFKGSSVVLGNEQFF